The TCR beta chain described here comes from a study of radiotherapy plus CTLA-4 blockade in lung cancer. Those with chemo-refractory metastatic non-small-cell lung cancer were treated with focal radiation combined with CTLA-4 blockade using ipilimumab. Overall study results and limits: Following radiotherapy plus ipilimumab, tumor-derived TCR clones expanded in the blood.

Produced via immunoSEQ multiplex PCR; TCRdb's table is partial and in-frame only. The sample holds about 51,000 clones, approximately 80% seen once. To note about this clone: What it binds is unknown.

The clonotype comes from a human donor with non-small cell lung cancer whose response to radiotherapy plus ipilimumab could not be evaluated. This specimen consisted of peripheral blood, obtained from a patient treated with radiotherapy plus ipilimumab.

For the CDR3, the DNA is TGTGCCAGCAGCTCCGGGACTAGCGGGAGGGATAAGCAGTTCTTC. Amino acid sequence: CASSSGTSGRDKQFF. V is TRBV7-9 and J is TRBJ2-1; 16 positions agree with TRBD2. CDR1 is SEHNR, CDR2 FQNEAQ, per germline (reference sequence). The length of the CDR3 is 15 residues. V shed 4 bases and J 11 bases; nucleotides not matched to a gene: 5.